This entry features one TCR beta chain sequence. Original processing notes: By means of reference gene primer amplification, nucleated cell counts were estimated. Here immunoSEQ multiplex PCR was the method, and the copy in TCRdb shows in-frame clones only, minus some. For V, J and clone size, that table is used; D and trimming come from the DNA. The table shows almost 55,000 clones, with approximately 80% occurring only once. This entry is derived from a study of blood T cell repertoires in COVID-19. Across the whole study: COVID-19 samples, acute and convalescent, were from the United States, Italy and Spain. PBMCs, B-cell-depleted T cells, or T cells provided the cDNA or gDNA that made up the material.

CDR3 length: 12 residues. Trimming shortened V by 5 bases and J by 1 base, and 5 bases separated the two germline ends. The specimen sequenced was peripheral blood. This sequence originates from a man aged 45-65 years with acute or convalescent COVID-19. This rearrangement joins TRBV12-3 or TRBV12-4 to TRBJ1-1; D gene uncertain. This CDR3 reads CASSRENTEAFF. CDR3 DNA: TGTGCCAGCAGTCGGGAGAACACTGAAGCTTTCTTT.